This T cell receptor (beta chain) is drawn from a study of cytomegalovirus exposure and HLA in healthy donors. Notes on the study in general: TRBV6-2, TRBV6-3 and some other V segments were unresolvable in 87-base-pair reads. There were a few CMV-associated chains whose specificity for CMV antigens was confirmed in vitro.

This clone was counted once. No antigen is known for it. Trimming cost V 4 bases and J 1 base, with 8 bases left between them. The CDR3 is 13 amino acids. Per the germline V gene, CDR1 is SGDLS and CDR2 is YYNGEE. A multiplex PCR was run with 60 Vbeta primers and 13 Jbeta primers. TCRdb keeps only in-frame clones here, not all; method: immunoSEQ multiplex PCR. The sample has under 200,000 clones; around 68% are singletons. Sequencing input: PBMCs. This chain links TRBV9 with TRBJ2-5; D not resolved. The sequence was obtained from a man between 35 and 55 years old in good health and CMV-seronegative. In DNA, the CDR3 is TGTGCCAGCAGCCCTCTGAGCCAAGAGACCCAGTACTTC. Protein sequence: CASSPLSQETQYF.